Listed below are T cell receptor beta chains from one sample, sequenced in a study of shared clonotypes between healthy human individuals. This table comes from immunoSEQ multiplex PCR, and its TCRdb copy is limited to in-frame clones, with some not included. The repertoire holds around 1.9 million clones, with 85% to 95% as singletons. Sequencing was done on a sample of naive CD8+ T cells from PBMCs. The receptors here all came from a man between 18 and 35 years old in good health. Some clones in this sample may be carry-over from other donors' samples. Both conserved end residues are part of each CDR3. The order of the fields is D gene, V gene, clone size, J gene, CDR3 DNA, CDR3 protein. D genes are given only for firm matches. Rows give clone size only sometimes, using once, few, many, or a class for an expanded clone.

d_call: TRBD1
v_call: TRBV27
clone_size: .
j_call: TRBJ2-1
cdr3_nt: TGTGCCAGCAGGTTTTCAAGGACAGGGGTGCATGAGCAGTTCTTC
cdr3_aa: CASRFSRTGVHEQFF

d_call: .
v_call: TRBV9
clone_size: few
j_call: TRBJ1-2
cdr3_nt: TGTGCCAGCAGCGTAGACACGGGGAACTATGGCTACACCTTC
cdr3_aa: CASSVDTGNYGYTF

d_call: TRBD1
v_call: TRBV9
clone_size: .
j_call: TRBJ2-7
cdr3_nt: TGTGCCAGCAGCGTAGCTCAGGGGGAACACGAGCAGTACTTC
cdr3_aa: CASSVAQGEHEQYF

d_call: TRBD1
v_call: TRBV28
clone_size: .
j_call: TRBJ1-3
cdr3_nt: TGTGCCAGCAGTCACGGGACAGGGGAAGGAACCATATATTTT
cdr3_aa: CASSHGTGEGTIYF

d_call: .
v_call: TRBV29-1
clone_size: .
j_call: TRBJ1-2
cdr3_nt: TGCAGCGTCGGTGGGGGGGCTAGGTATGGCTACACCTTC
cdr3_aa: CSVGGGARYGYTF

d_call: .
v_call: TRBV30
clone_size: .
j_call: TRBJ2-3
cdr3_nt: TGTGCCTGGAGTGTACGGCCAGATACGCAGTATTTT
cdr3_aa: CAWSVRPDTQYF

d_call: .
v_call: TRBV9
clone_size: .
j_call: TRBJ2-2
cdr3_nt: TGTGCCAGCAGCGTAGTTCCGGGGACCGGGGAGCTGTTTTTT
cdr3_aa: CASSVVPGTGELFF

d_call: .
v_call: TRBV28
clone_size: .
j_call: TRBJ2-7
cdr3_nt: TGTGCCAGCAGGGTAAGAGGGACCCCGCGGTGGATCTACGAGCAGTACTTC
cdr3_aa: CASRVRGTPRWIYEQYF

d_call: .
v_call: TRBV9
clone_size: .
j_call: TRBJ1-4
cdr3_nt: TGTGCCAGCAGCGGAGGGGGTCTTAATGAAAAACTGTTTTTT
cdr3_aa: CASSGGGLNEKLFF

d_call: .
v_call: TRBV6-5
clone_size: .
j_call: TRBJ2-2
cdr3_nt: TGTGCCAGCAGTTACTTCACCGGGGAGCTGTTTTTT
cdr3_aa: CASSYFTGELFF

d_call: TRBD1
v_call: TRBV30
clone_size: .
j_call: TRBJ1-1
cdr3_nt: TGTGCCTGGAGCGGGATGGACAGGGAAATGGGCTCAGCTTTCTTT
cdr3_aa: CAWSGMDREMGSAFF

d_call: .
v_call: TRBV19
clone_size: .
j_call: TRBJ1-5
cdr3_nt: TGTGCCAGTAGTATAGCCCCCAGGACCCGAATTAGCAATCAGCCCCAGCATTTT
cdr3_aa: CASSIAPRTRISNQPQHF

d_call: .
v_call: TRBV19
clone_size: .
j_call: TRBJ1-1
cdr3_nt: TGTGCCAGTAGTATCCGCGTGAACACTGAAGCTTTCTTT
cdr3_aa: CASSIRVNTEAFF

d_call: .
v_call: TRBV29-1
clone_size: few
j_call: TRBJ1-1
cdr3_nt: TGCAGCGTTGTGGACCGGGTTTCGACTGAAGCTTTCTTT
cdr3_aa: CSVVDRVSTEAFF

d_call: .
v_call: TRBV2
clone_size: .
j_call: TRBJ2-1
cdr3_nt: TGTGCCAGCAGTGACGGCAGGGCCAATGAGCAGTTCTTC
cdr3_aa: CASSDGRANEQFF

d_call: TRBD2
v_call: TRBV7-9
clone_size: .
j_call: TRBJ2-3
cdr3_nt: TGTGCCAGCAGCACACCACTAGCGGGAGGACTCACAGATACGCAGTATTTT
cdr3_aa: CASSTPLAGGLTDTQYF

d_call: .
v_call: TRBV10-3
clone_size: once
j_call: TRBJ1-5
cdr3_nt: TGTGCCATCAGTGAGTCGACCCAGCCCCAGCATTTT
cdr3_aa: CAISESTQPQHF

d_call: .
v_call: TRBV28
clone_size: .
j_call: TRBJ2-7
cdr3_nt: TGTGCCAGCAGCCCTCCGGCGCGCGAGCAGTACTTC
cdr3_aa: CASSPPAREQYF

d_call: TRBD2
v_call: TRBV5-1
clone_size: .
j_call: TRBJ2-3
cdr3_nt: TGCGCCAGCAGCTTGGTTATGAAGAGCGGGAGGGCCGTAGATACGCAGTATTTT
cdr3_aa: CASSLVMKSGRAVDTQYF

d_call: TRBD1
v_call: TRBV27
clone_size: .
j_call: TRBJ2-7
cdr3_nt: TGTGCCAGCAGTTCCGTGGACAGGTTCTCCTACGAGCAGTACTTC
cdr3_aa: CASSSVDRFSYEQYF

d_call: .
v_call: TRBV7-9
clone_size: once
j_call: TRBJ2-5
cdr3_nt: TGTGCCAGCAGCTTCCCCCCGGCACACCAAGAGACCCAGTACTTC
cdr3_aa: CASSFPPAHQETQYF

d_call: .
v_call: TRBV2
clone_size: .
j_call: TRBJ1-5
cdr3_nt: TGTGCCAGCAGGACCGACAGGAAGAGTAGCAATCAGCCCCAGCATTTT
cdr3_aa: CASRTDRKSSNQPQHF

d_call: .
v_call: TRBV6-4
clone_size: .
j_call: TRBJ1-1
cdr3_nt: TGTGCCAGCAGTTTCTTGAGGAAACGGAACACTGAAGCTTTCTTT
cdr3_aa: CASSFLRKRNTEAFF

d_call: .
v_call: TRBV15
clone_size: .
j_call: TRBJ2-7
cdr3_nt: TGTGCCACCAGCAGAGATGTACAGGTTATCGAGCAGTACTTC
cdr3_aa: CATSRDVQVIEQYF

d_call: TRBD2
v_call: TRBV6-6
clone_size: .
j_call: TRBJ2-2
cdr3_nt: TGTGCCAGCAGTTACCGGGGGGCGAACACCGGGGAGCTGTTTTTT
cdr3_aa: CASSYRGANTGELFF

d_call: .
v_call: TRBV4-1
clone_size: .
j_call: TRBJ2-1
cdr3_nt: TGCGCCAGCAGCCAAGGGTGGGGTCGCGATGAGCAGTTCTTC
cdr3_aa: CASSQGWGRDEQFF

d_call: TRBD1
v_call: TRBV9
clone_size: .
j_call: TRBJ2-7
cdr3_nt: TGTGCCAGCAGCGTAGAAGGGACAGGGGTGGGAGAGCAGTACTTC
cdr3_aa: CASSVEGTGVGEQYF

d_call: .
v_call: TRBV28
clone_size: .
j_call: TRBJ2-7
cdr3_nt: TGTGCCAGCAGTTTAGGCGTTTCCTACGAGCAGTACTTC
cdr3_aa: CASSLGVSYEQYF

d_call: TRBD1
v_call: TRBV28
clone_size: .
j_call: TRBJ2-7
cdr3_nt: TGTGCCAGCAGTTCCGACAGGGGGGGGCCCTACGAGCAGTACTTC
cdr3_aa: CASSSDRGGPYEQYF

d_call: .
v_call: TRBV28
clone_size: .
j_call: TRBJ1-4
cdr3_nt: TGTGCCAGCAGTTTGTACTCCACTAATGAAAAACTGTTTTTT
cdr3_aa: CASSLYSTNEKLFF

d_call: .
v_call: TRBV7-6
clone_size: .
j_call: TRBJ2-7
cdr3_nt: TGTGCCAGCAGCCCAGGGTTCGGAACCTACGAGCAGTACTTC
cdr3_aa: CASSPGFGTYEQYF

d_call: TRBD2
v_call: TRBV10-3
clone_size: .
j_call: TRBJ2-7
cdr3_nt: TGTGCCATCAGTGAGGATCGAGCGGGAGGGACCTACGAGCAGTACTTC
cdr3_aa: CAISEDRAGGTYEQYF